These T cell receptor beta chains were read from a single sample in a study of blood T cell repertoires in COVID-19. The method was immunoSEQ multiplex PCR; TCRdb's version includes in-frame clones alone and lacks a portion of them. The sample holds 70,000 or so clones, about nine tenths seen once. Material for sequencing was peripheral blood. The receptors were gathered from a man over 45 with active COVID-19. Both conserved end residues are part of each CDR3. The order of the fields is D gene, J gene, V gene, CDR3 length, clone size, CDR3 DNA, CDR3 protein. A D gene is named only where the DNA matches it firmly. The size field is filled for only some rows; it gives once, few, many or a size class.

>-|TRBJ2-7|TRBV19|13|-
TGTGCCAGTAGCCGCGAACGGAGCTACGAGCAGTACTTC
CASSRERSYEQYF
>TRBD1|TRBJ1-5|TRBV30|13|-
TGTGCCTGGAGGGCAGGGGGGAATCAGCCCCAGCATTTT
CAWRAGGNQPQHF
>-|TRBJ2-2|TRBV5-1|15|-
TGCGCCAGCTCCGACCCGGGAAGGTCCGCCGGGGAGCTGTTTTTT
CASSDPGRSAGELFF
>TRBD2|TRBJ2-3|TRBV7-6|17|-
TGTGCCAGCAGCCCCTGGACTAGCGGGAGTGGCACAGATACGCAGTATTTT
CASSPWTSGSGTDTQYF
>-|TRBJ1-1|TRBV12-3/TRBV12-4|11|-
TGTGCCAGCAGTTCCGTATCCCGAGCTTTCTTT
CASSSVSRAFF
>-|TRBJ1-5|TRBV2|15|-
-
CASSKSTSGNQPQHF
>TRBD1|TRBJ2-7|TRBV19|14|-
TGTGCCAGTAGTGCGGGACAGGGTTCCTACGAGCAGTACTTC
CASSAGQGSYEQYF
>-|TRBJ2-2|TRBV19|13|few
TGTGCCAGTAGTGCTAAGGGGACCGGGGAGCTGTTTTTT
CASSAKGTGELFF
>-|TRBJ1-5|TRBV5-6|12|few
TGTGCCAGCAGCCGCGTTAATCAGCCCCAGCATTTT
CASSRVNQPQHF
>-|TRBJ2-2|TRBV6-5|15|-
TGTGCCAGCAGCCTTGGACAGAGTAACACCGGGGAGCTGTTTTTT
CASSLGQSNTGELFF
>-|TRBJ1-4|TRBV6-6|14|few
TGTGCCAGCAGACCTACAGGGACTAATGAAAAACTGTTTTTT
CASRPTGTNEKLFF
>-|TRBJ1-5|TRBV19|17|-
TGTGCCAGTAGTATACTCTCACGGACAGCACGAGATCAGCCCCAGCATTTT
CASSILSRTARDQPQHF
>-|TRBJ1-2|TRBV6-5|13|-
TGTGCCAGCAGTTACGGGTCAGGCTATGGCTACACCTTC
CASSYGSGYGYTF
>TRBD1|TRBJ2-1|TRBV29-1|13|few
TGCAGCGCTCCCGACAGGGTGGGGAGTGAGCAGTTCTTC
CSAPDRVGSEQFF
>-|TRBJ1-2|TRBV10-1|13|-
TGCGCCAGCAGTGGAGCGGGGTGGTTCGGCTACACCTTC
CASSGAGWFGYTF
>-|TRBJ1-1|TRBV12-5|14|-
TGTGCTAGTGGTCCCCGTTCTAGGAACACTGAAGCTTTCTTT
CASGPRSRNTEAFF
>TRBD1|TRBJ1-2|TRBV4-3|13|once
TGCGCCAGCAGCCCTAGACAGGGGAATGGCTACACCTTC
CASSPRQGNGYTF
>-|TRBJ2-3|TRBV2|12|-
TGTGCCAGCAGTGAGATTGCTAATACGCAGTATTTT
CASSEIANTQYF
>TRBD2|TRBJ2-1|TRBV7-3|17|-
TGTGCCAGCAGGCTTCAACCGGGACTAGCGGGGTCTGGTGAGCAGTTCTTC
CASRLQPGLAGSGEQFF
>-|TRBJ2-1|TRBV27|14|-
TGTGCCAGCAGTTTCTTAGACTCATACAATGAGCAGTTCTTC
CASSFLDSYNEQFF
>-|TRBJ1-1|TRBV6-2/TRBV6-3|14|-
TGTGCCAGCAGTTACACAGGCTTAAACACTGAAGCTTTCTTT
CASSYTGLNTEAFF
>TRBD1|TRBJ2-3|TRBV24-1|13|-
TGTGCCACCAAAGACAGGGACACAGATACGCAGTATTTT
CATKDRDTDTQYF
>-|TRBJ1-3|TRBV5-1|15|few
TGCGCCAGCTCCCCGGTCGGTCGCTCTGGAAACACCATATATTTT
CASSPVGRSGNTIYF
>TRBD1|TRBJ1-5|TRBV19|19|few
TGTGCCAGTAGTGTTTCCACCACCGGGACAGATTTCTACAATCAGCCCCAGCATTTT
CASSVSTTGTDFYNQPQHF
>-|TRBJ2-3|TRBV5-1|17|-
TGCGCCAGCAAATTTACGTCGACAGGATCTAGCACAGATACGCAGTATTTT
CASKFTSTGSSTDTQYF
>-|TRBJ2-3|TRBV5-4|15|-
TGTGCCAGCAGCCTAGGACAGTTCGGGACAGATACGCAGTATTTT
CASSLGQFGTDTQYF
>TRBD1|TRBJ1-4|TRBV3-1/TRBV3-2|14|-
TGTGCCAGCAGCCCGGACAGGGGGAAGGAAAAACTGTTTTTT
CASSPDRGKEKLFF
>TRBD2|TRBJ2-5|TRBV15|17|-
TGTGCCACCAGCAGAGATCGCACGGGAGGGCCTGGGGAGACCCAGTACTTC
CATSRDRTGGPGETQYF
>TRBD2|TRBJ2-7|TRBV2|13|-
TGTGCCAGCAGACTGACTAGCGGGGACGAGCAGTACTTC
CASRLTSGDEQYF
>TRBD1|TRBJ1-3|TRBV4-1|17|-
TGCGCCAGCAGCCAAGGAGTAGGGGACAGGGGGCAAAACACCATATATTTT
CASSQGVGDRGQNTIYF
>-|TRBJ1-3|TRBV2|14|-
TGTGCCAGCAGTGAACCGGGGGTTGGAAACACCATATATTTT
CASSEPGVGNTIYF
>-|TRBJ2-1|TRBV19|13|once
TGTGCCAGTAGTCTTCCTGAGGGCGGTGAGCAGTTCTTC
CASSLPEGGEQFF
>-|TRBJ2-7|TRBV6-5|15|-
TGTGCCAGCAGTCCTCCGGGACATATGTCCTACGAGCAGTACTTC
CASSPPGHMSYEQYF
>TRBD1|TRBJ1-6|TRBV4-1|15|-
TGCGCCAGCAGCCGGGGGACAGGACTCAATTCACCCCTCCACTTT
CASSRGTGLNSPLHF
>TRBD1|TRBJ2-3|TRBV12-5|17|-
TGTGCTAGTGGTTTGGTACAAGGACAGGGAACTAGAGATACGCAGTATTTT
CASGLVQGQGTRDTQYF
>-|TRBJ2-1|TRBV4-3|15|-
TGCGCCAGCAGCCAAGGTTTGGGCAGCTACAATGAGCAGTTCTTC
CASSQGLGSYNEQFF
>-|TRBJ2-7|TRBV6-6|13|few
TGTGCCAGCAGTTATGGCTCCGTCTACGAGCAGTACTTC
CASSYGSVYEQYF
>-|TRBJ2-1|TRBV3-1/TRBV3-2|15|-
TGTGCCAGCAGCCTTCAGGAAGCAGTTTACAATGAGCAGTTCTTC
CASSLQEAVYNEQFF
>TRBD2|TRBJ2-1|TRBV7-2|15|-
TGTGCCAGCAGCCCAGGACTAGCGGGTAACAATGAGCAGTTCTTC
CASSPGLAGNNEQFF
>-|TRBJ1-2|TRBV2|14|few
TGTGCCAGCACTAAGAGGGAGTATCACTATGGCTACACCTTC
CASTKREYHYGYTF
>-|TRBJ2-7|TRBV18|12|-
TGTGCCAGCTCAGCGAGGGTAGACGAGCAGTACTTC
CASSARVDEQYF
>-|TRBJ1-2|TRBV19|16|-
TGTGCCAGTAGTCCCAGGCGGGGGGACCTTAACTATGGCTACACCTTC
CASSPRRGDLNYGYTF
>-|TRBJ1-3|TRBV6-1|14|-
TGTGCCAGCAGTGAGAGCTACTCTGGAAACACCATATATTTT
CASSESYSGNTIYF
>-|TRBJ1-2|TRBV4-1|14|-
TGCGCCAGCAGCCAAGAGCAGGATAACTATGGCTACACCTTC
CASSQEQDNYGYTF
>TRBD1|TRBJ2-1|TRBV5-4|16|-
TGTGCCAGCAGCTTACAGGGGCCCCCTTCCTACAATGAGCAGTTCTTC
CASSLQGPPSYNEQFF
>-|TRBJ2-7|TRBV7-9|11|once
TGTGCCAGCAGCTTATCGGACGAGCAGTACTTC
CASSLSDEQYF
>-|TRBJ2-1|TRBV7-2|16|-
TGTGCCAGCAGCTCAACCGGTGGACTCACCTACAATGAGCAGTTCTTC
CASSSTGGLTYNEQFF
>-|TRBJ1-1|TRBV7-9|16|-
TGTGCCAGCAGCTCTTGGACGAGGGTAGGGAACACTGAAGCTTTCTTT
CASSSWTRVGNTEAFF
>-|TRBJ2-2|TRBV5-1|15|-
TGCGCCAGCAGGAGTGGGCGGGACGACACCGGGGAGCTGTTTTTT
CASRSGRDDTGELFF
>TRBD1|TRBJ2-1|TRBV25-1|13|-
TGTGCCAGCACCTTTGGACAGGGCAATGAGCAGTTCTTC
CASTFGQGNEQFF
>-|TRBJ1-1|TRBV28|14|-
TGTGCCAGCAGTCTGCTCAGGGGTATCTCTGAAGCTTTCTTT
CASSLLRGISEAFF
>-|TRBJ1-1|TRBV28|14|once
TGTGCCAGCAGCAAAGCGGGGGGCAAGGGTGAAGCTTTCTTT
CASSKAGGKGEAFF
>TRBD2|TRBJ2-1|TRBV7-3|15|-
TGTGCCAGCAGCTTGGGTAGCGGGGTATACAATGAGCAGTTCTTC
CASSLGSGVYNEQFF
>-|TRBJ1-2|TRBV19|14|-
TGTGCCAGTAGAGCTGGGGACACGGAATATGGCTACACCTTC
CASRAGDTEYGYTF